This T cell receptor beta chain emerged from a study of blood T cell repertoires in COVID-19. About the research overall: The study drew acute and convalescent COVID-19 samples from the United States, Italy and Spain. The analysed material was cDNA or gDNA that came from T cells, B-cell-depleted T cells, or PBMCs.

CDR1 is SGHRS and CDR2 is YFSETQ in the germline V gene. This CDR3 has 15 residues. V was clipped by 4 bases and J by 7 bases; unmatched bases: 11. In the original analysis: Estimation of nucleated cell counts was performed using reference gene primer amplification. The assay was immunoSEQ multiplex PCR, and TCRdb's table has in-frame clones only and misses some. D and trimming were read from the DNA, whereas the V and J calls and clone size are those reported in that table. The sample consists of 95,000 to 110,000 clones, nearly 85% of them appearing once. The chain carries TRBV5-1 and TRBJ2-7; TRBD1 matches at 10 bases. The source material was peripheral blood. This receptor was identified in a human donor in a cohort sampled during active or convalescent COVID-19. Here the CDR3 reads CASSPRDRGIEEQYF. The CDR3 DNA sequence: TGCGCCAGCAGCCCCCGGGACAGGGGTATTGAGGAGCAGTACTTC.